This entry lists 26 T cell receptor beta chains sequenced from one sample in a study of blood T cells in healthy people across ages. Next came a second PCR, run for about 6 to 12 cycles, which used a sample-barcoded 5' primer along with a J-beta primer mix. TCRdb passed the 5' RACE reads through MiXCR, listing each CDR3 protein once. This sample carries around 990,000 distinct CDR3 sequences, approximately 25% of them seen once, and the ten largest clones take about 0.72%. A further study also used this sample, focusing on T cells of mothers and their children.

The sequencing sample was made of blood. All receptors derive from a girl aged 2 to 10 in good health.

The V gene is TRBV11-2, the J gene TRBJ2-6, with 13 positions matching TRBD2. The ends lost 0 bases at V and 1 base at J; junction bases unmatched: 6. The CDR3 has 20 amino acids. Germline V gives CDR1 SGHAT, CDR2 FQNNGV. CDR3 protein: CASSLEVGLAGESGANVLTF. The CDR3 DNA follows: TGTGCCAGCAGCTTAGAGGTCGGACTAGCGGGGGAATCTGGGGCCAACGTCCTGACTTTC.

The table lists this clonotype with a few counts. V and J are TRBV5-1 and TRBJ1-2; D is uncertain. Germline assignment: CDR1 SGHRS and CDR2 YFSETQ. This CDR3 spans 13 amino acids. Trimming took 4 bases from V and 3 from J, leaving 10 bases between them. The DNA of the CDR3 is TGCGCCAGCAGCCCTATGCCCCACTATGGCTACACCTTC. It translates to CASSPMPHYGYTF.

This clonotype showed up just a few times. The chain has TRBV28 and TRBJ2-5; 11 nucleotides line up with TRBD2. Germline lookup yields CDR1 MDHEN and CDR2 SYDVKM. The CDR3 is 16 residues long. V lost 5 bases and J lost 1; bases outside the gene matches: 6. The CDR3 loop is CASSQIAGGAQETQYF. CDR3 sequence (DNA): TGTGCCAGCAGTCAGATAGCGGGAGGGGCCCAAGAGACCCAGTACTTC.

The chain employs TRBV7-2 and TRBJ2-3, with D tentatively TRBD2 (5 bases). CDR1 is SGHTA and CDR2 is FQGNSA in the germline V gene. V was shortened by 1 base and J by 2 bases, with 13 bases between the two germline ends. The CDR3 totals 16 residues. The CDR3: CASSLGQAVITDTQYF. The CDR3 region has the DNA TGTGCCAGCAGCTTAGGCCAAGCGGTAATCACAGATACGCAGTATTTT.

This clonotype was seen only a few times. The chain links TRBV27 to TRBJ2-5, with 7 bases lining up with TRBD2. With V trimmed by 7 bases and J by 9 bases, 17 bases remained unmatched. The CDR3 contains 15 residues. Germline CDR1 reads MNHEY; CDR2 reads SMNVEV (reference sequence). CDR3 nucleotides: TGTGCCAGCAAGTTCTTAGGCGGGAGTGGGGAGGCCCAGTACTTC. Its translation: CASKFLGGSGEAQYF.

This clonotype has only a few counts. This chain links TRBV4-2 with TRBJ2-5; D is uncertain. Per the germline V gene, CDR1 is LGHNA and CDR2 is YNFKEQ. Trimming shortened V by 1 base and J by 11 bases, and 17 bases separated the two germline ends. The CDR3 contains 14 residues. This chain's CDR3 is CASSQVGQSKEQYF. Written as DNA, the CDR3 is TGTGCCAGCAGCCAAGTTGGGCAGAGCAAGGAGCAGTACTTC.

The V gene is TRBV20-1, the J gene TRBJ2-5; D is undetermined. CDR1 and CDR2 (germline): DFQATT, SNEGSKA (reference sequence). The germline V and J ends were trimmed by 3 bases and 4 bases, with 15 bases remaining between them. This CDR3 spans 14 amino acids. The CDR3 DNA follows: TGCAGTGCTAGCCTCTTTATGAAGCCAGAGACCCAGTACTTC. Translated, it gives CSASLFMKPETQYF.

This clonotype was detected only a few times. V usage is TRBV11-1 and J usage is TRBJ1-1; no clear D. Germline values: CDR1 SGHAT, CDR2 FQDESV (reference sequence). V was pared by 8 bases and J by 4 bases, with 8 bases between. This CDR3 spans 11 amino acids. The chain's CDR3 is CASAAGTEAFF. The CDR3 bases are TGTGCCAGCGCAGCGGGCACTGAAGCTTTCTTT.

The V and J genes are TRBV29-1 and TRBJ1-2; D call uncertain. Germline CDR1 reads SQVTM; CDR2 reads ANQGSEA. V was clipped by 3 bases and J by 1 base, with 9 bases between them. The CDR3 has 13 residues. The CDR3 DNA reads TGCAGCGTTGAGACTGATTTTAACTATGGCTACACCTTC. Translating gives CSVETDFNYGYTF.

This clonotype was recorded a few times. The chain links TRBV2 to TRBJ2-5; a weak D match, TRBD1 (6 bases). The J call may be in error: the DNA end matches TRBJ2-7 better. This CDR3 contains 13 residues. Looked up from germline, CDR1 is SNHLY and CDR2 is FYNNEI. The CDR3 loop is CASTEQGIHEQYF. CDR3 DNA sequence: TGTGCCAGCACCGAGCAGGGGATCCACGAGCAGTACTTC.

The J gene is TRBJ1-5, the V gene TRBV12-3 or TRBV12-4; 7 bases are a match to TRBD1. The CDR3 runs 14 residues. Trimming took 5 bases from V and 7 from J; bases not matched to a gene: 8. This chain's CDR3 is CASSLGGIRQPQHF. The CDR3 DNA follows: TGTGCCAGCAGTCTAGGGGGCATTAGGCAGCCCCAGCATTTT.

There are a few counts of this clonotype. This rearrangement joins TRBV7-9 to TRBJ1-1; 7 nucleotides agree with TRBD1. The J segment lost 0 bases and the V segment lost 2 bases, leaving 3 bases of the junction unmatched. CDR3 length: 15 residues. Per the germline V gene, CDR1 is SEHNR and CDR2 is FQNEAQ (reference sequence). DNA of the CDR3: TGTGCCAGCAGCTTATACAGGGGCATGAACACTGAAGCTTTCTTT. Translation gives CASSLYRGMNTEAFF. Full variable domain (remainder filled in from reference TRBV7-9 and TRBJ1-1): DTGVSQNPRHKITKRGQNVTFRCDPISEHNRLYWYRQTLGQGPEFLTYFQNEAQLEKSRLLSDRFSAERPKGSFSTLEIQRTEQGDSAMYLCASSLYRGMNTEAFFGQGTRLTVV.

CDR3 sequence (DNA): TGTGCCAGCACCCCTTTGGCTCCTAGCGGGATATACAATGAGCAGTTCTTC. Protein product: CASTPLAPSGIYNEQFF. V and J are TRBV6-2 or TRBV6-3 and TRBJ2-1; 9 bases line up with TRBD2. Germline CDR1 is MNHEY and CDR2 is SVGEGT. V gave up 7 bases and J gave up 4 bases; unmatched junction bases: 14. The CDR3 loop spans 17 amino acids.

There are a few counts of this clonotype. V is TRBV3-1 and J is TRBJ1-3; D unresolved. The germline gives CDR1 LGHDT, CDR2 YNNKEL (reference sequence). V lost 1 base and J lost 2, with 12 bases in between. The CDR3 contains 16 residues. This CDR3 reads CASSQGEGHTGNTIYF. In nucleotides, the CDR3 is TGTGCCAGCAGCCAAGGAGAAGGTCATACTGGAAACACCATATATTTT.

The chain employs TRBV4-2 and TRBJ2-3, with D unresolved. The CDR3 has 15 amino acids. V lost 5 bases and J lost 0, with 12 bases in between. Germline CDR1 reads LGHNA; CDR2 reads YNFKEQ. The CDR3 reads CASSTGPASTDTQYF. CDR3 in DNA: TGTGCCAGCAGCACTGGACCAGCCAGCACAGATACGCAGTATTTT.

V and J are TRBV12-3 or TRBV12-4 and TRBJ1-5; perhaps TRBD1 as D (5 bases). V was cut by 5 bases and J by 5 bases, with 22 bases left in between. This CDR3 region has 17 residues. The CDR3 loop reads CASSGPGGGVLYQPQHF. In DNA, the CDR3 is TGTGCCAGCAGTGGCCCCGGGGGTGGGGTCCTTTATCAGCCCCAGCATTTT.

V gene TRBV11-2 combines with J gene TRBJ2-3; D tentatively reads TRBD1 or TRBD2 (5 bases each). CDR1 and CDR2 from the germline V gene are SGHAT and FQNNGV. V lost 3 bases and J lost 6, with 10 bases in between. The CDR3 covers 13 residues. CDR3 DNA sequence: TGTGCCAGCAGCTTTGGGGACCCGGATACGCAGTATTTT. Translation gives CASSFGDPDTQYF.

The chain has TRBV11-2 and TRBJ2-5, with 7 bases fitting TRBD1. V lost 4 bases and J lost 3; bases outside the gene matches: 5. The length of the CDR3 is 14 residues. Per germline, CDR1 SGHAT and CDR2 FQNNGV. The CDR3 bases are TGTGCCAGCAGCTACGGGACAGCGAAAGAGACCCAGTACTTC. It is translated as CASSYGTAKETQYF.

As for this clonotype: One end of the junction fails to match germline, which may point to a read error. This chain uses TRBV28 with TRBJ1-6; D might be TRBD1 (5 bases). The CDR3 consists of 16 residues. The germline V gene encodes CDR1 MDHEN and CDR2 SYDVKM. The chain's CDR3 is CASTTPTGFHNSPLHF. CDR3 coding DNA: TGTGCCAGCACCACGCCTACAGGATTCCATAATTCGCCCCTCCACTTT.

The CDR3, as DNA: TGCAGTGCTAGAGATCCCCACAGCCCGGGTAACACTGAAGCTTTCTTT. It yields the protein CSARDPHSPGNTEAFF. The chain uses TRBV20-1 and TRBJ1-1, with D hard to call. CDR3 length: 16 residues. V was pared by 0 bases and J by 2 bases, with 16 bases between. Germline CDR1 and CDR2: DFQATT and SNEGSKA (reference sequence).

The table lists this clonotype with a few counts. The chain employs TRBV6-5 and TRBJ2-3; 7 bases align to TRBD1. Trimming cost V 6 bases and J 3 bases; bases outside gene matches: 6. The CDR3 consists of 14 residues. Germline values: CDR1 MNHEY, CDR2 SVGAGI. CDR3 DNA sequence: TGTGCCAGCAGAACCGGACAGGCTACAGATACGCAGTATTTT. Its translation: CASRTGQATDTQYF.

The DNA for the CDR3 is TGTGCCAGCACCATCCTCGGGCAGGCCCCGGAGACCCAGTACTTC. Translation gives CASTILGQAPETQYF. V usage is TRBV28 and J usage is TRBJ2-5; D is undetermined. CDR3 length: 15 amino acids. V shed 7 bases and J shed 5 bases, with 20 bases lying between them. Germline V gives CDR1 MDHEN, CDR2 SYDVKM.

Of note for this clonotype: At one of its ends the junction is not consistent with the germline gene, which may arise from a read error. The genes are TRBV7-2 and TRBJ2-7, with 12 bases aligning to TRBD2. Germline CDR1 reads SGHTA; CDR2 reads FQGNSA. The CDR3 runs to 14 residues. CDR3 sequence reads: CAGSLLAGGYEQYF. The CDR3 nucleotides read TGTGCCGGCAGCTTACTAGCGGGGGGCTACGAGCAGTACTTC.

The chain couples TRBV5-1 to TRBJ2-7; no definite D call. The CDR3 has 15 residues. Germline CDR1 SGHRS, CDR2 YFSETQ. The V gene lost 0 bases and the J gene lost 2 bases, with 12 bases spanning the gap. For the CDR3, the DNA is TGCGCCAGCAGCTTGGTGCGGAGCTCCACCTACGAGCAGTACTTC. Translated, it gives CASSLVRSSTYEQYF. Full variable domain (missing parts from reference TRBV5-1 and TRBJ2-7): KAGVTQTPRYLIKTRGQQVTLSCSPISGHRSVSWYQQTPGQGLQFLFEYFSETQRNKGNFPGRFSGRQFSNSRSEMNVSTLELGDSALYLCASSLVRSSTYEQYFGPGTRLTVT.

The chain carries TRBV7-2 and TRBJ2-7; D perhaps matches TRBD1 (5 bases). There are 14 residues in the CDR3. CDR1 SGHTA and CDR2 FQGNSA come from the germline V gene. V was trimmed by 1 base and J by 5 bases, leaving 12 bases between them. CDR3 residues: CASSLGGSLDEQYF. In DNA, the CDR3 is TGTGCCAGCAGCTTAGGGGGCAGTCTAGACGAGCAGTACTTC.

In its sample, this clonotype was seen a few times. The chain has TRBV29-1 and TRBJ2-7; TRBD2 might be the D (6 bases). CDR1 SQVTM and CDR2 ANQGSEA come from the germline V gene. This CDR3 is 12 amino acids long. V lost 7 bases, J lost 6 bases, and 16 bases lay in between. The CDR3 coding sequence is TGCAGCGGGGGGGTGATCGGGGCCGAGCAGTACTTC. It translates to CSGGVIGAEQYF.